A single sample gave rise to the 16 T cell receptor beta chains below, sequenced in a study of blood T cells in healthy people across ages. Sample-barcoded 5' priming and a J-beta primer mix drove a second PCR of roughly 7 to 11 cycles. From the 5' RACE reads, TCRdb called clonotypes with MiXCR, one entry per CDR3 protein. The repertoire consists of around 750,000 distinct CDR3 sequences, with 53% occurring once and the leading ten covering under 50%. Sequenced: blood. The receptors come from a man at least 80 years old in good health.

The chain uses TRBV3-1 and TRBJ1-2; D is ambiguous. This CDR3 spans 14 amino acids. In germline, CDR1 is LGHDT, CDR2 YNNKEL (reference sequence). Trimming pared 1 base from V and 0 bases from J, leaving 6 bases between. In nucleotides, the CDR3 is TGTGCCAGCAGCCAAGTGGCGGCTAACTATGGCTACACCTTC. Protein sequence: CASSQVAANYGYTF.

The chain links TRBV20-1 to TRBJ2-7; perhaps TRBD2 as D (6 bases). The CDR3 is 16 amino acids. Germline-derived CDR1 and CDR2 are DFQATT and SNEGSKA (reference sequence). V lost 1 base, J lost 1 base, and 17 bases lay in between. As DNA, the CDR3 is TGCAGTGCTAGAGTGCGGCATAGCGGTCCTTCCTACGAGCAGTACTTC. Protein sequence: CSARVRHSGPSYEQYF.

The chain recombines TRBV7-9 with TRBJ1-2; a possible D gene is TRBD1 (6 bases). V was clipped by 5 bases and J by 0 bases, with 13 bases between them. CDR3 size: 15 residues. CDR1 and CDR2 (germline): SEHNR, FQNEAQ (reference sequence). The CDR3 loop reads CASSSWTATNYGYTF. CDR3 coding DNA: TGTGCCAGCAGCAGCTGGACAGCGACTAACTATGGCTACACCTTC.

The chain links TRBV2 to TRBJ2-2; D call uncertain. Germline loops: CDR1 SNHLY, CDR2 FYNNEI. The V gene lost 4 bases and the J gene lost 4 bases, with 1 base spanning the gap. CDR3 size: 11 residues. The CDR3 nucleotides are TGTGCCAGCAGTGTCACCGGGGAGCTGTTTTTT. It encodes CASSVTGELFF.

The chain employs TRBV7-2 and TRBJ2-1; D gene uncertain. The V gene lost 1 base and the J gene lost 10 bases, with 14 bases spanning the gap. Germline V gives CDR1 SGHTA, CDR2 FQGNSA. The CDR3 sequence is 14 residues long. Here the CDR3 DNA reads TGTGCCAGCAGCTTAGGCCCAACCTACTACGAGCAGTTCTTC. It encodes CASSLGPTYYEQFF.

The rearrangement links TRBV9 to TRBJ2-7, with 13 bases that match TRBD2. Germline V gene lookup returns CDR1 SGDLS and CDR2 YYNGEE. This CDR3 comprises 18 residues. V shed 0 bases and J 4 bases; nucleotides not matched to a gene: 10. CDR3 in DNA: TGTGCCAGCAGCGTAGATGATGGACTAGCGGGAGTTCTGTACGAGCAGTACTTC. Protein sequence: CASSVDDGLAGVLYEQYF.

This clonotype occurred a few times. This chain links TRBV29-1 with TRBJ2-3, with D perhaps being TRBD1 or TRBD2 (7 bases each). The CDR3 runs to 16 residues. The V and J ends lost 2 bases and 14 bases respectively, with 29 bases between them. Per germline, CDR1 SQVTM and CDR2 ANQGSEA. CDR3 region: CSVEPRLALGDRYAYF. The CDR3 nucleotides are TGCAGCGTTGAACCTCGACTAGCCCTGGGGGACAGATACGCGTATTTT.

Worth noting for this clonotype: A much larger clone sits a single nucleotide away, making a read error possible. The rearrangement uses TRBV12-3 or TRBV12-4 and TRBJ2-5; 7 nucleotides agree with TRBD2. CDR3 size: 14 residues. Trimming removed 3 bases from V and 11 bases from J; junction bases left unmatched: 12. CDR3 in DNA: TGTGCCAGCAGTTTTGGGGGGGAGAACAATGAGCAGTACTTC. Encoded protein: CASSFGGENNEQYF.

The J gene is TRBJ2-5, the V gene TRBV29-1; D remains unclear. The length of the CDR3 is 12 residues. Germline V gene lookup returns CDR1 SQVTM and CDR2 ANQGSEA. Deletions cut 4 bases from V and 5 bases from J, with 11 bases between. CDR3 sequence: CSVVGPAETQYF. The CDR3 bases are TGCAGCGTTGTTGGACCCGCGGAGACCCAGTACTTC.

This chain uses TRBV5-1 with TRBJ2-1; D is perhaps TRBD1 (6 bases). CDR3 size: 14 residues. V was clipped by 2 bases and J by 10 bases, with 16 bases between them. Germline lookup yields CDR1 SGHRS and CDR2 YFSETQ. CDR3 sequence reads: CASSFGPGTYEQFF. The CDR3 DNA sequence: TGCGCCAGCAGCTTCGGCCCCGGGACATACGAGCAGTTCTTC.

Comments on this clonotype: The junction does not match germline at one end; this may be a read error. The V call is TRBV7-2, the J call TRBJ1-2; 10 bases are a match to TRBD1. Germline assignment: CDR1 SGHTA and CDR2 FQGNSA. The CDR3 contains 13 residues. The CDR3 coding sequence is TGTGCCAGCAACTTAGGGGACAGGGGTGGCTACACCTTC. The encoded protein is CASNLGDRGGYTF. The complete variable domain, with remaining parts taken from reference TRBV7-2 and TRBJ1-2, reads GAGVSQSPSNKVTEKGKDVELRCDPISGHTALYWYRQSLGQGLEFLIYFQGNSAPDKSGLPSDRFSAERTGGSVSTLTIQRTQQEDSAVYLCASNLGDRGGYTFGSGTRLTVV.

V is TRBV20-1 and J is TRBJ1-2; no clear D gene. CDR3 length equals 11 residues. Germline V gives CDR1 DFQATT, CDR2 SNEGSKA (reference sequence). CDR3 sequence: CTGGPDSDYTF. DNA for the CDR3: TGCACAGGCGGTCCTGATTCTGACTACACCTTC.

Only one count was recorded for this clonotype. V gene TRBV6-5 combines with J gene TRBJ2-7, with D tentatively TRBD2 (6 bases). Germline CDR1 reads MNHEY; CDR2 reads SVGAGI. V shed 5 bases and J shed 0 bases, with 14 bases lying between them. The CDR3 is 15 residues long. The CDR3 DNA reads TGTGCCAGCAGTCAAACCGGGACTGCCTCCTACGAGCAGTACTTC. The encoded protein is CASSQTGTASYEQYF.

The V gene is TRBV9, the J gene TRBJ2-7, with 10 bases matching TRBD2. V lost 4 bases and J lost 5; bases outside the gene matches: 12. This CDR3 contains 16 residues. Germline-derived CDR1 and CDR2 are SGDLS and YYNGEE. CDR3 nucleotides: TGTGCCAGCAGCTTGTATGACCTAGCGGGAGTCGACGAGCAGTACTTC. Translation gives CASSLYDLAGVDEQYF.

The chain employs TRBV6-1 and TRBJ2-1; 13 bases line up with TRBD2. Trimming at V came to 7 bases and at J to 3 bases, leaving 15 bases not matched to a gene. The CDR3 consists of 19 residues. The germline gives CDR1 MNHNS, CDR2 SASEGT. The CDR3: CASTGEGEGLAGSYNEQFF. As DNA, the CDR3 is TGTGCCAGCACCGGGGAGGGTGAGGGACTAGCGGGAAGCTACAATGAGCAGTTCTTC.

The rearrangement joins TRBV12-3 or TRBV12-4 to TRBJ1-6, with D unresolved. The CDR3 totals 14 residues. V gave up 3 bases and J gave up 5 bases, with 8 bases separating them. The CDR3 region is CASSFGQNNSPLHF. CDR3 nucleotides: TGTGCCAGCAGTTTTGGGCAGAATAATTCACCCCTCCACTTT.